This entry lists 8 T cell receptor beta chains sequenced from one sample in a study of T cell repertoires in cytomegalovirus infection. Their specific antigens are unknown. TCRdb redid the calling of the reads with MiXCR, one entry per CDR3 protein. The profile covers 600,000 to 700,000 distinct CDR3 sequences, with about 30% appearing a single time and roughly 18% taken by the ten largest. Sequencing was performed on cultured PBMCs, taken from culture after CMV antigen stimulation. Receptor source: a human donor in good health (CMV status not recorded). Some clones in this sample may be carry-over from other donors' samples.

The table lists this clonotype with many counts. The chain couples TRBV7-6 to TRBJ1-1; tentatively, D is TRBD1 (5 bases). The CDR3 contains 15 residues. Germline V CDR1 and CDR2: SGHVS, FNYEAQ. V was cut by 5 bases and J by 5 bases, with 18 bases left in between. CDR3 nucleotides: TGTGCCAGCAGCCCCCCGCGGGACCAAGGTACTGAAGCTTTCTTT. Translating gives CASSPPRDQGTEAFF.

This clonotype was seen repeatedly, ten times or more. V is TRBV7-2 and J is TRBJ2-5, with TRBD2 identical over 11 bases. The CDR3 extends over 15 amino acids. Germline assignment: CDR1 SGHTA and CDR2 FQGNSA. The ends lost 4 bases at V and 5 bases at J; junction bases unmatched: 6. CDR3 coding DNA: TGTGCCAGCAGCTATAGCGGGGGGGCCGGGGAGACCCAGTACTTC. Its protein is CASSYSGGAGETQYF.

The J gene is TRBJ2-3, the V gene TRBV20-1; 12 positions match TRBD2. Losses at the gene ends were 4 bases for V and 4 bases for J; bases not matched to a gene: 6. The germline gives CDR1 DFQATT, CDR2 SNEGSKA (reference sequence). The CDR3 spans 15 residues. The CDR3 DNA reads TGCAGTGCTACCAAGACTAGCGGGAGCCCAGATACGCAGTATTTT. The encoded protein is CSATKTSGSPDTQYF.

This clonotype was found many times. The chain recombines TRBV7-9 with TRBJ2-1, with TRBD1 identical over 9 bases. Germline CDR1 and CDR2: SEHNR and FQNEAQ (reference sequence). The CDR3 covers 14 residues. V lost 3 bases to trimming and J lost 8 bases; unmatched junction nucleotides: 5. CDR3 nucleotides: TGTGCCAGCAGCTTTTTGGGACAGGGCTATGAGCAGTTCTTC. Translating gives CASSFLGQGYEQFF.

This chain joins TRBV11-1 and TRBJ2-7; D is possibly TRBD2 (6 bases). The germline CDR1 and CDR2 sequences are SGHAT and FQDESV (reference sequence). CDR3 length equals 15 residues. Between the trimmed V and J ends, which lost 5 bases and 1 base, there was a span of 15 bases. This CDR3 reads CASSRLGTLSYEQYF. In DNA form, the CDR3 reads TGTGCCAGCAGCCGACTAGGGACCTTGTCCTACGAGCAGTACTTC.

This clonotype was seen a handful of times. J is TRBJ2-2 and V is TRBV4-1; a possible D gene is TRBD2 (6 bases). CDR1 is MGHRA, CDR2 YSYEKL, per germline. The germline V and J ends were trimmed by 4 bases and 5 bases, with 20 bases remaining between them. The CDR3 loop spans 17 amino acids. CDR3 sequence reads: CASSPLGGRRRTGELFF. CDR3 DNA sequence: TGCGCCAGCAGCCCCCTCGGAGGGCGACGGAGGACCGGGGAGCTGTTTTTT.

V usage is TRBV5-5 and J usage is TRBJ2-1, with TRBD2 matching over 7 bases. The CDR3 has 14 amino acids. CDR1 and CDR2 from the germline V gene are SGHKS and YYEKEE (reference sequence). Trimming took 4 bases from V and 8 from J; bases not matched to a gene: 9. In nucleotides, the CDR3 is TGTGCCAGCAGCCCCCCGGGGGGATCCGATGAGCAGTTCTTC. Amino acid sequence: CASSPPGGSDEQFF.

This rearrangement joins TRBV4-1 to TRBJ2-3; D unclear. CDR3 size: 15 residues. V lost 0 bases to trimming and J lost 3 bases, with 10 bases between them. Per the germline V gene, CDR1 is MGHRA and CDR2 is YSYEKL. The CDR3 DNA reads as TGCGCCAGCAGCCAAGACCCGGGTAGGACAGATACGCAGTATTTT. It encodes CASSQDPGRTDTQYF.